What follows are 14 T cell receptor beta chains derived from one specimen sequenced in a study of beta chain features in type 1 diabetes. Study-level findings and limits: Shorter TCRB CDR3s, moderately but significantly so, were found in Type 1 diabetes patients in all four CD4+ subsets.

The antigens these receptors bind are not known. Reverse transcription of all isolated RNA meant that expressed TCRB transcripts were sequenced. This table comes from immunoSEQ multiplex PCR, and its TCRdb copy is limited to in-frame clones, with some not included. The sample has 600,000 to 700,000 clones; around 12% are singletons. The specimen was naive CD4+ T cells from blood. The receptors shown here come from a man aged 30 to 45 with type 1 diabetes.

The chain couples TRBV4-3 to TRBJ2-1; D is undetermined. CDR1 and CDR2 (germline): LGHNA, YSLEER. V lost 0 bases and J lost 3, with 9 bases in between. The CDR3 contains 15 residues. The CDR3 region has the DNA TGCGCCAGCAGCCAAGATCGGATTTTCTACAATGAGCAGTTCTTC. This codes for CASSQDRIFYNEQFF.

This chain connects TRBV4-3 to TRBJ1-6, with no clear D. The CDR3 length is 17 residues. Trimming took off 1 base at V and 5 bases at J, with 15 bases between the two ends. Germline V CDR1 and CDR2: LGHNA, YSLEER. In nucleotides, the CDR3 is TGCGCCAGCAGCCAAGGAACTTTGGGAGGGAATAATTCACCCCTCCACTTT. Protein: CASSQGTLGGNNSPLHF.

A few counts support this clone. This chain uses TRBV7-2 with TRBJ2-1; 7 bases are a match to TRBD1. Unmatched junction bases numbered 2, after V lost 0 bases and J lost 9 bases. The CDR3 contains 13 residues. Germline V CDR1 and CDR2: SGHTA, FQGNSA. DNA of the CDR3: TGTGCCAGCAGCTTAGCGAAGGGGGCTGAGCAGTTCTTC. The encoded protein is CASSLAKGAEQFF.

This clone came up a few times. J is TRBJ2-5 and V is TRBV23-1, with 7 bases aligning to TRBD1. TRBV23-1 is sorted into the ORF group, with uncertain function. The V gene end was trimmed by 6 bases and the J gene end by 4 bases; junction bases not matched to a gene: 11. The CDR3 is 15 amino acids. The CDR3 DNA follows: TGCGCCAGCAGCCAGACAGGGTCGTCCCGAGAGACCCAGTACTTC. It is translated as CASSQTGSSRETQYF.

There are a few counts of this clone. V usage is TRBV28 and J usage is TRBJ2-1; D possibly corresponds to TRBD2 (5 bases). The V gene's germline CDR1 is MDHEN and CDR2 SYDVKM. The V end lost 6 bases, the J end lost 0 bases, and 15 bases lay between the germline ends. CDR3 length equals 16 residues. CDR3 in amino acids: CASSSHRDPSYNEQFF. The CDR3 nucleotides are TGTGCCAGCAGCTCCCACCGGGATCCCTCCTACAATGAGCAGTTCTTC.

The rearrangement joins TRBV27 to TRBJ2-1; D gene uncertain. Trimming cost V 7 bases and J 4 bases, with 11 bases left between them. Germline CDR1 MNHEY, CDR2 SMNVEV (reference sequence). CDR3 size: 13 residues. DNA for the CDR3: TGTGCCAGCAAACGGGTCGGGTACAATGAGCAGTTCTTC. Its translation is CASKRVGYNEQFF.

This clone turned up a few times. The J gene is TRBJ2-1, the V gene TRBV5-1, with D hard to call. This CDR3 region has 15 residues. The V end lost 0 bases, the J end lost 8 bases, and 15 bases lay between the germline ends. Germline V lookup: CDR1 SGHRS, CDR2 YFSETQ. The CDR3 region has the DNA TGCGCCAGCAGCTTGGCCCTTTCGGAAGGGTATGAGCAGTTCTTC. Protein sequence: CASSLALSEGYEQFF.

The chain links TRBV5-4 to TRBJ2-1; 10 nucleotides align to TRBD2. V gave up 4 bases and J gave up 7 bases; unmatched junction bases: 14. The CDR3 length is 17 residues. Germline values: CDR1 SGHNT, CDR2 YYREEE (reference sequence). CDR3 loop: CASSPIVASGGGNEQFF. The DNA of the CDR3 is TGTGCCAGCAGCCCGATCGTGGCTAGCGGGGGTGGGAATGAGCAGTTCTTC.

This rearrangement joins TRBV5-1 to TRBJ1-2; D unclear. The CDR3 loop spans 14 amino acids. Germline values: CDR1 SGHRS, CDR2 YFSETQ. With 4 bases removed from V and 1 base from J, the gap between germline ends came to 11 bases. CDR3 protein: CASSPSGDNYGYTF. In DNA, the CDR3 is TGCGCCAGCAGCCCTTCCGGGGATAACTATGGCTACACCTTC.

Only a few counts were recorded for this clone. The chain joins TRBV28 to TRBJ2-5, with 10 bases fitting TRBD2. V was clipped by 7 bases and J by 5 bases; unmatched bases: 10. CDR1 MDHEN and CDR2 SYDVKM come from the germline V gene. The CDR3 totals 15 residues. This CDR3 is CASNERGGIRETQYF. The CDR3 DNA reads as TGTGCCAGCAACGAGCGGGGGGGTATTCGGGAGACCCAGTACTTC.

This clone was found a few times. Written as DNA, the CDR3 is TGTGCCAGCAGCTTGTGGCTAGCGGGTCCAAACATTCAGTACTTC. This sequence encodes CASSLWLAGPNIQYF. V usage is TRBV5-6 and J usage is TRBJ2-4; 8 nucleotides line up with TRBD2. This CDR3 is 15 amino acids long. V gave up 1 base and J gave up 6 bases; unmatched junction bases: 6. Germline CDR1 reads SGHDT; CDR2 reads YYEEEE.

In DNA, the CDR3 is TGTGCCAGCACCCCGGAGTGGGGAACCGGGGAGCTGTTTTTT. Its protein product is CASTPEWGTGELFF. The rearrangement joins TRBV6-4 to TRBJ2-2, with D unresolved. CDR1 and CDR2 from the germline V gene are MRHNA and SNTAGT. The CDR3 runs to 14 residues. V was cut by 7 bases and J by 5 bases, with 14 bases left in between.

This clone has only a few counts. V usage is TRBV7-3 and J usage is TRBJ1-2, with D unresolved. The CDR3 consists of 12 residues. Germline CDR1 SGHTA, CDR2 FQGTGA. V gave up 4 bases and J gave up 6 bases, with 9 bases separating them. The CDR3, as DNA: TGTGCCAGCAGCTCTAATACGGATGGCTACACCTTC. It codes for CASSSNTDGYTF. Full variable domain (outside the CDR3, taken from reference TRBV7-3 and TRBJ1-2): GAGVSQTPSNKVTEKGKYVELRCDPISGHTALYWYRQSLGQGPEFLIYFQGTGAADDSGLPNDRFFAVRPEGSVSTLKIQRTERGDSAVYLCASSSNTDGYTFGSGTRLTVV.

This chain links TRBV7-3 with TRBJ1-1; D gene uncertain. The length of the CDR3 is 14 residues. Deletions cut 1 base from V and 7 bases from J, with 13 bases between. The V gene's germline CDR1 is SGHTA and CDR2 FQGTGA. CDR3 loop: CASSLRGGESEAFF. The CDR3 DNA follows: TGTGCCAGCAGCTTAAGAGGCGGAGAGAGTGAAGCTTTCTTT.